Each of the 2 T cell receptor beta chains below was sequenced from the same sample in a study of Graves' ophthalmopathy and Graves' hyperthyroidism. RNA transcripts were the template, and TCR beta CDR3 regions were amplified from them. Scientists carried out first-round RT-PCR using HTBI primers and then a second-round multiplex PCR. TCRdb reanalysed the multiplex PCR reads using MiXCR and keeps one entry per CDR3 protein. Of 200,000 to 250,000 distinct CDR3 sequences listed, roughly 21% are singletons. The specimen was peripheral blood. The receptors come from a woman aged 50 to 65 with Graves' ophthalmopathy.

Many counts were recorded for this clonotype. V usage is TRBV11-3 and J usage is TRBJ2-2, with no clear D. The CDR3 consists of 14 residues. Germline loops: CDR1 SGHNT, CDR2 YENEEA. The V end lost 5 bases, the J end lost 4 bases, and 11 bases lay between the germline ends. CDR3 DNA: TGTGCCAGCAGCCCCCGAATGGGCACCGGGGAGCTGTTTTTT. It yields the protein CASSPRMGTGELFF.

This clonotype has just a few counts. The chain has TRBV27 and TRBJ2-5; 7 nucleotides match TRBD2. Germline V gives CDR1 MNHEY, CDR2 SMNVEV (reference sequence). V lost 6 bases to trimming and J lost 0 bases; unmatched junction nucleotides: 7. This CDR3 is built from 15 residues. The DNA of the CDR3 is TGTGCCAGCAGCCCCTGGGGGGGATACCAAGAGACCCAGTACTTC. Its protein is CASSPWGGYQETQYF.